This T cell receptor (beta chain) was recovered during a study of blood T cell repertoires in COVID-19. About the research overall: Spain, Italy and the United States supplied samples that represented acute and convalescent COVID-19.

CDR1 and CDR2 from the germline V gene are SNHLY and FYNNEI. Trimming at V came to 1 base and at J to 5 bases, leaving 4 bases not matched to a gene. This CDR3 is built from 15 residues. This clone was recorded a few times. Profiling relied on immunoSEQ multiplex PCR, and the TCRdb table lists in-frame clones only, not all of them. The table includes 100,000 to 150,000 clones, approximately 90% detected once. This receptor was obtained from a man between 50 and 59 years old with acute or convalescent COVID-19. The V and J genes are TRBV2 and TRBJ1-5; TRBD1 aligns across 8 bases. The sequencing input was peripheral blood. The CDR3 DNA follows: TGTGCCAGCAGTGAAGTCGCGACAGGGGATCAGCCCCAGCATTTT. This encodes CASSEVATGDQPQHF.